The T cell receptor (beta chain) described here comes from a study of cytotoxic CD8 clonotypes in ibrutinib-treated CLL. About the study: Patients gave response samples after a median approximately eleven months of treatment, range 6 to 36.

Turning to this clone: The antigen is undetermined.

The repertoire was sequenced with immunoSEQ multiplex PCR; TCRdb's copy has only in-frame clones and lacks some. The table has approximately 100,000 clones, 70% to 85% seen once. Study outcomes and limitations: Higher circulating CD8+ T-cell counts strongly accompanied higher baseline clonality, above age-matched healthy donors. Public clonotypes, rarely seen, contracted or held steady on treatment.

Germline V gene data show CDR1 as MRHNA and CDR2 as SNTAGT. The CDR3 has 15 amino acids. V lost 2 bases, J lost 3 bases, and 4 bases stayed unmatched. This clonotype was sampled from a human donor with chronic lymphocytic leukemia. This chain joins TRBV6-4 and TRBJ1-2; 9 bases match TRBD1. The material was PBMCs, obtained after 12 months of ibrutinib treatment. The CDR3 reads CASSDLGQGDYGYTF. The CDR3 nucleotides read TGTGCCAGCAGTGACCTGGGACAGGGCGACTATGGCTACACCTTC.